The 24 T cell receptor beta chains listed next were all sequenced from one sample in a study of metastatic and nonmetastatic thyroid tumors. TCRdb reprocessed the PCR reads using MiXCR. Of 8,000 to 8,500 clones in the sample, about 45% were seen once. Each patient went into thyroid surgery without having received any treatment. The material sequenced was tumor tissue. The receptors were sampled from a male donor with papillary thyroid cancer or a benign thyroid nodule (not recorded which). Some clones in this sample may be carry-over from other donors' samples.

The V gene is TRBV7-9, the J gene TRBJ2-5; D remains ambiguous. Trimming cost V 4 bases and J 0 bases, with 6 bases left between them. In germline, CDR1 is SEHNR, CDR2 FQNEAQ (reference sequence). The CDR3 extends over 13 amino acids. The CDR3 DNA reads as TGTGCCAGCAGCTCGTCGAACCAAGAGACCCAGTACTTC. Protein: CASSSSNQETQYF.

The chain recombines TRBV5-8 with TRBJ2-7; no reliable D call. CDR3 length: 12 amino acids. Germline V lookup: CDR1 SGHTS, CDR2 YDEGEE. Trimming took off 1 base at V and 0 bases at J, with 2 bases between the two ends. The CDR3, as DNA: TGTGCCAGCAGCTTGAGCTCCTACGAGCAGTACTTC. Encoded protein: CASSLSSYEQYF.

This clone was observed at least ten times. The chain has TRBV5-6 and TRBJ1-5, with unresolved D. The CDR3 covers 13 residues. Per the germline V gene, CDR1 is SGHDT and CDR2 is YYEEEE. Trimming cost V 4 bases and J 6 bases, with 11 bases left between them. This CDR3 is CASSHGPGQPQHF. CDR3 DNA sequence: TGTGCCAGCAGCCACGGGCCCGGTCAGCCCCAGCATTTT.

This clone was detected once. The V and J genes are TRBV3-1 and TRBJ2-7; no clear D gene. Trimming left V 8 bases short and J 0 bases short, with 11 bases between. This CDR3 has 13 amino acids. In germline, CDR1 is LGHDT, CDR2 YNNKEL (reference sequence). For the CDR3, the DNA is TGTGCCAGCTTGCCATCAGACTCCTACGAGCAGTACTTC. Encoded protein: CASLPSDSYEQYF.

This chain uses TRBV6-2 or TRBV6-3 with TRBJ1-2; 10 bases are shared with TRBD1. This CDR3 comprises 16 residues. Per the germline V gene, CDR1 is MNHEY and CDR2 is SVGEGT. V shed 2 bases and J 4 bases; nucleotides not matched to a gene: 7. The CDR3 sequence is CASSYPGTGAGYGYTF. CDR3 sequence (DNA): TGTGCCAGCAGTTACCCTGGGACAGGGGCAGGCTATGGCTACACCTTC.

The chain has TRBV5-1 and TRBJ1-2; D ambiguous. CDR1 SGHRS and CDR2 YFSETQ come from the germline V gene. The CDR3 covers 14 residues. The V end was cut by 0 bases, the J end by 4 bases, with 10 bases between. CDR3: CASSLDGPLYGYTF. The CDR3 nucleotides are TGCGCCAGCAGCTTGGACGGTCCCCTCTATGGCTACACCTTC.

This clone came up a few times. This CDR3 reads CASSLWSGQNSPLHF. The CDR3 DNA follows: TGTGCCAGCAGTTTATGGTCGGGACAGAATTCACCCCTCCACTTT. The chain combines TRBV28 with TRBJ1-6; TRBD1 agrees at 7 bases. V dropped 0 bases and J dropped 7; count of bases not matched to a gene: 3. In germline, CDR1 is MDHEN, CDR2 SYDVKM. This CDR3 comprises 15 residues.

J is TRBJ1-2 and V is TRBV7-9; TRBD1 might be the D (6 bases). Trimming removed 4 bases at V and 3 bases at J, with 12 bases between. Per the germline V gene, CDR1 is SEHNR and CDR2 is FQNEAQ (reference sequence). CDR3 length equals 14 residues. The CDR3 spells CASSSSGADYGYTF. Here the CDR3 DNA reads TGTGCCAGCAGCTCTTCAGGGGCTGACTATGGCTACACCTTC.

Concerning this clone: The junction does not match germline at one end; this may be a read error. CDR3 coding DNA: TGTGCCATCAGCCAAGTCGGGACACCATCGGAGACCCAGTACTTC. Amino acid sequence: CAISQVGTPSETQYF. This sequence joins TRBV4-1 and TRBJ2-5; the D gene is possibly TRBD1 (6 bases). The germline V gene has CDR1 MGHRA and CDR2 YSYEKL. The CDR3 is 15 residues long.

This chain uses TRBV28 with TRBJ1-1; 8 bases map to TRBD1. Germline V gene data show CDR1 as MDHEN and CDR2 as SYDVKM. J lost 5 bases, V lost 6 bases, and 8 bases had no gene match. CDR3 size: 14 residues. The CDR3 here is CASSPGQGWTEAFF. CDR3 DNA: TGTGCCAGCAGCCCCGGACAGGGATGGACTGAAGCTTTCTTT.

The chain uses TRBV14 and TRBJ1-1; unclear D gene. This CDR3 has 13 residues. V was cut by 4 bases and J by 4 bases, with 10 bases left in between. Germline CDR1 is SGHDN and CDR2 is FVKESK. In DNA, the CDR3 is TGTGCCAGCAGCCGAAAGTTGGGCACTGAAGCTTTCTTT. It translates to CASSRKLGTEAFF.

By share, this clone ranks as medium-sized. This sequence joins TRBV18 and TRBJ1-2, with D unresolved. Trimming left V 0 bases short and J 6 bases short, with 8 bases between. Germline assignment: CDR1 KGHSH and CDR2 LQKENI. The CDR3 loop spans 13 amino acids. The CDR3 loop reads CASSPPNFNGYTF. DNA of the CDR3: TGTGCCAGCTCACCACCGAATTTCAATGGCTACACCTTC. The whole variable domain, filled in from reference TRBV18 and TRBJ1-2, reads NAGVMQNPRHLVRRRGQEARLRCSPMKGHSHVYWYRQLPEEGLKFMVYLQKENIIDESGMPKERFSAEFPKEGPSILRIQQVVRGDSAAYFCASSPPNFNGYTFGSGTRLTVV.

V gene TRBV18 combines with J gene TRBJ1-1; 9 bases map to TRBD1. CDR3 length: 14 amino acids. The trim removed 2 bases at V and 5 bases at J, leaving 3 bases unmatched. The germline gives CDR1 KGHSH, CDR2 LQKENI. The CDR3 nucleotides read TGTGCCAGCTCACCAGGGACAGGGTGGACTGAAGCTTTCTTT. This gives the protein CASSPGTGWTEAFF. Full variable domain (rest looked up from reference TRBV18 and TRBJ1-1): NAGVMQNPRHLVRRRGQEARLRCSPMKGHSHVYWYRQLPEEGLKFMVYLQKENIIDESGMPKERFSAEFPKEGPSILRIQQVVRGDSAAYFCASSPGTGWTEAFFGQGTRLTVV.

This clone rates as medium-sized. The gene calls are TRBV29-1 and TRBJ2-1; possible D gene TRBD2, 6 bases. This CDR3 has 14 amino acids. Germline lookup yields CDR1 SQVTM and CDR2 ANQGSEA. Trimming removed 6 bases from V and 7 bases from J, with 19 bases in between. CDR3 sequence: CSVPPSGFSNEQFF. The CDR3 DNA reads as TGCAGCGTCCCTCCGAGCGGGTTTTCAAATGAGCAGTTCTTC.

This clone qualifies as medium-sized. Other DNA sequences in the sample encode the same CDR3. This sequence joins TRBV20-1 and TRBJ1-2; D is unresolved. CDR1 and CDR2 (germline): DFQATT, SNEGSKA (reference sequence). This CDR3 is 16 amino acids long. V lost 6 bases and J 0 bases, leaving 20 bases between the germline ends. The CDR3: CSALHQVGGPNYGYTF. CDR3 DNA sequence: TGCAGTGCCCTTCACCAAGTGGGAGGGCCTAACTATGGCTACACCTTC.

The genes are TRBV12-3 or TRBV12-4 and TRBJ1-3; D unresolved. The CDR3 extends over 15 amino acids. V shed 4 bases and J shed 0 bases, with 10 bases lying between them. CDR3 region: CASSWVLHSGNTIYF. The CDR3 nucleotides read TGTGCCAGCAGTTGGGTCTTACACTCTGGAAACACCATATATTTT.

The chain recombines TRBV18 with TRBJ1-1; D uncertain. The CDR3 has 14 amino acids. V was shortened by 2 bases and J by 4 bases, with 11 bases between the two germline ends. Germline values: CDR1 KGHSH, CDR2 LQKENI. The CDR3 region has the DNA TGTGCCAGCTCACCATGGTCTCTGCTCACTGAAGCTTTCTTT. Protein sequence: CASSPWSLLTEAFF.

V usage is TRBV30 and J usage is TRBJ2-7; tentatively, D is TRBD1 or TRBD2 (6 bases each). Trimming stripped 0 bases from V and 6 bases from J, with 12 bases between. CDR3 length: 13 residues. Germline V CDR1 and CDR2: GTSNPN, SVGIG (reference sequence). In DNA form, the CDR3 reads TGTGCCTGGAGTGTAGGGGGGAGGTTCGAGCAGTACTTC. This gives the protein CAWSVGGRFEQYF.

This clone is medium-sized within its sample. Other DNA sequences in the sample encode the same CDR3. V usage is TRBV7-3 and J usage is TRBJ2-1; a weak D match, TRBD1 (6 bases). The CDR3 extends over 14 amino acids. In germline, CDR1 is SGHTA, CDR2 FQGTGA. V was cut by 5 bases and J by 1 base, with 9 bases left in between. For the CDR3, the DNA is TGTGCCAGCAGCCGACAGGCATCCTACAATGAGCAGTTCTTC. It codes for CASSRQASYNEQFF. The full variable domain, its missing parts supplied by reference TRBV7-3 and TRBJ2-1, is GAGVSQTPSNKVTEKGKYVELRCDPISGHTALYWYRQSLGQGPEFLIYFQGTGAADDSGLPNDRFFAVRPEGSVSTLKIQRTERGDSAVYLCASSRQASYNEQFFGPGTRLTVL.

The chain is built from TRBV6-2 or TRBV6-3 and TRBJ1-6; 7 bases fit TRBD1. The CDR3 contains 14 residues. V was clipped by 4 bases and J by 13 bases; unmatched bases: 10. Per the germline V gene, CDR1 is MNHEY and CDR2 is SVGEGT. The CDR3 DNA reads as TGTGCCAGCAGTTCCGGGACAGATCTTCACCCCCTCCACTTT. It encodes CASSSGTDLHPLHF.

By share of the sample, this clone is medium-sized. Other nucleotide sequences from this sample produce the same CDR3. This chain joins TRBV6-1 and TRBJ1-5; 11 bases map to TRBD1. CDR1 MNHNS and CDR2 SASEGT come from the germline V gene. The CDR3 is 14 amino acids. The J segment lost 7 bases and the V segment lost 8 bases, leaving 7 bases of the junction unmatched. The DNA for the CDR3 is TGTGCCAGCCGAGGGACAGGGGGAGGGCAGCCCCAGCATTTT. It encodes CASRGTGGGQPQHF.

This chain uses TRBV30 with TRBJ1-1; the D gene is possibly TRBD1 (5 bases). V was pared by 0 bases and J by 9 bases, with 14 bases between. This CDR3 is built from 13 residues. Germline V CDR1 and CDR2: GTSNPN, SVGIG (reference sequence). In DNA form, the CDR3 reads TGTGCCTGGAGTGTCGGCAGGGAAGGGAAAGCTTTCTTT. Translated: CAWSVGREGKAFF.

The table lists this clone with many counts. It may be a read error: a sequence one base away is much more abundant. The V and J genes are TRBV20-1 and TRBJ2-7; 7 nucleotides line up with TRBD2. The length of the CDR3 is 11 residues. Looked up from germline, CDR1 is DFQATT and CDR2 is SNEGSKA (reference sequence). The CDR3 DNA sequence: TGCAGTGCTGGAGAGAGCGGGACGGATCAGTTC. Translating gives CSAGESGTDQF.

V gene TRBV6-1 combines with J gene TRBJ1-1, with D hard to call. Between the trimmed V and J ends, which lost 8 bases and 2 bases, there was a span of 18 bases. From germline, CDR1 is MNHNS and CDR2 SASEGT. The CDR3 length is 15 residues. CDR3 bases: TGTGCCAGCCGCTCGAACCTTCTGGGTAACACTGAAGCTTTCTTT. This sequence encodes CASRSNLLGNTEAFF.